The 2 T cell receptor beta chains listed next were all sequenced from one sample in a study of blood T cell repertoires in COVID-19 (TCRdb year 2020). Library creation used the immunoSEQ multiplex PCR assay. TCRdb provides this immuneACCESS table in a form limited to in-frame rearrangements. Some clones are lacking; in checked studies, under half of them reflect an unresolved V gene, and why the rest are absent is not known. For this sample the table gives about 490,000 clones, of which 80% to 90% were detected only once. The leading ten clones occupy 3.2% of the sample. Material: peripheral blood. These receptors were collected from a human donor in a cohort sampled during active COVID-19.

The chain combines TRBV28 with TRBJ2-7; TRBD1 matches 8 bases. V trimming: 7 bases; J trimming: 5 bases; junction bases outside the gene matches: 4. Looked up from germline, CDR1 is MDHEN and CDR2 is SYDVKM. CDR3 size: 12 residues. CDR3 nucleotides: TGTGCCAGCACCCCAGGGGGCCACGAGCAGTACTTC. Translating it yields CASTPGGHEQYF.

The chain is built from TRBV29-1 and TRBJ2-3; maybe TRBD2 (6 bases). The CDR3 is 14 amino acids. Deletions cut 5 bases from V and 5 bases from J, with 17 bases between. In germline, CDR1 is SQVTM, CDR2 ANQGSEA. The CDR3 DNA sequence: TGCAGCGTTACCCAGGCGGGGATAGGAGATACGCAGTATTTT. Translation gives CSVTQAGIGDTQYF.